This T cell receptor (beta chain) was recovered during a study of T cell responses to AZD1222 COVID-19 vaccine. The V end was cut by 7 bases, the J end by 4 bases, with 10 bases between. The CDR3 is made up of 12 amino acids. CDR1 is MDHEN and CDR2 is SYDVKM in the germline V gene. The data were produced by immunoSEQ multiplex PCR, yet TCRdb's version contains in-frame clones alone and is incomplete. The table includes roughly 110,000 clones, about nine tenths detected once. Details on this clone: The antigen is undetermined.

Study-level points and caveats: Nearly half of spike-specific TCRs reportedly target unmutated variant regions. It should be noted that donors were predominantly white British and more often female, and clonal diversity was possibly underestimated.

This chain links TRBV28 with TRBJ1-2; D might be TRBD1 (5 bases). This TCR was recovered from an adult in good health. The sample here was peripheral blood, taken on day 0 of AZD1222 vaccination. This chain's CDR3 is CASTGVGYGYTF. The CDR3 nucleotides read TGTGCCAGCACGGGGGTTGGCTATGGCTACACCTTC.